Listed below are T cell receptor beta chains from one sample, sequenced in a study of patients with pleural tuberculosis. Using its own MiXCR run on the reads, TCRdb lists one record per CDR3 protein. Counted here are about 30,000 distinct CDR3 sequences, about 20% occurring once; the ten biggest clones make up about 4%. Sequencing was performed on peripheral blood. The receptors were sampled from a human donor with pleural tuberculosis. The CDR3 runs from the conserved cysteine through the conserved F or W. The D gene is left open where the match is weak. Some rows mark clone size as missing; the rest say once, few, many or name a class of expanded clone.

d_call j_call clone_size v_call cdr3_aa cdr3_nt
TRBD1 TRBJ1-2 many TRBV29-1 CSAWGTGENPYGYTF TGCAGCGCTTGGGGGACAGGGGAAAACCCCTATGGCTACACCTTC
TRBD2 TRBJ2-3 many TRBV27 CASSGTSSDTQYF TGTGCCAGCAGCGGGACTAGTTCAGATACGCAGTATTTT
- TRBJ2-1 medium-sized TRBV6-1 CASTLQGNEQFF TGTGCCAGCACCCTACAGGGCAATGAGCAGTTCTTC
- TRBJ2-7 medium-sized TRBV20-1 CSAPSPGSYEQYF TGCAGTGCTCCCTCCCCGGGTTCCTACGAGCAGTACTTC
- TRBJ2-3 many TRBV12-3/TRBV12-4 CASSSTSSGTQYF TGTGCCAGCAGTTCGACATCCTCGGGGACGCAGTATTTT
- TRBJ2-2 many TRBV5-1 CASSLAGQPNTGELFF TGCGCCAGCAGCTTGGCCGGCCAGCCAAACACCGGGGAGCTGTTTTTT
TRBD1 TRBJ2-7 many TRBV28 CASRGTGRDYEQYF TGTGCCAGCAGGGGGACAGGGAGAGACTACGAGCAGTACTTC
- TRBJ1-5 many TRBV11-2 CASSLGGRAGSNQPQHF TGTGCCAGCAGCTTAGGGGGGAGGGCGGGAAGCAATCAGCCCCAGCATTTT
- TRBJ1-1 medium-sized TRBV6-5 CASSYGQSNTEAFF TGTGCCAGCAGTTACGGACAATCTAACACTGAAGCTTTCTTT
- TRBJ2-2 many TRBV6-1 CASSEGSTGELFF TGTGCCAGCAGTGAAGGTTCAACCGGGGAGCTGTTTTTT
TRBD1 TRBJ2-2 many TRBV12-5 CASGLVRWTGDSTNTGELFF TGTGCTAGTGGTTTGGTACGTTGGACAGGGGACTCGACTAACACCGGGGAGCTGTTTTTT
- TRBJ1-2 many TRBV12-3/TRBV12-4 CASSLPGGYGYTF TGTGCCAGCAGTTTGCCCGGGGGCTATGGCTACACCTTC
TRBD2 TRBJ2-2 many TRBV6-1 CATQPAGTRDTGELFF TGTGCCACCCAACCAGCCGGGACTAGGGACACCGGGGAGCTGTTTTTT
- TRBJ1-6 many TRBV18 CASSPLWTQSSYNSPLHF TGTGCCAGCTCACCCCTATGGACGCAGAGCTCCTATAATTCACCCCTCCACTTT
TRBD1 TRBJ2-2 many TRBV3-1 CASSQESFLRDRSRGELFF TGTGCCAGCAGCCAAGAGTCTTTTCTGAGGGACAGGAGTCGAGGGGAGCTGTTTTTT
- TRBJ1-1 few TRBV18 CASPPWAGDTEAFF TGCGCCAGCCCACCATGGGCAGGGGACACTGAAGCTTTCTTT
TRBD2 TRBJ2-7 few TRBV19 CAGSIRAGGDSYEQYF TGTGCCGGTAGTATTAGAGCGGGAGGAGATTCCTACGAGCAGTACTTC
- TRBJ2-3 - TRBV13 CASSFGPTDTQYF TGTGCCAGCAGCTTCGGCCCAACAGATACGCAGTATTTT
- TRBJ2-5 - TRBV6-2/TRBV6-3 CASSYSGTAPETQYF TGTGCCAGCAGTTATTCCGGGACGGCTCCAGAGACCCAGTACTTC
TRBD1 TRBJ2-3 many TRBV4-3 CASRRGQYTDTQYF TGCGCCAGCAGAAGGGGACAGTACACAGATACGCAGTATTTT
- TRBJ1-1 many TRBV5-1 CASSPLRHLVTEAFF TGCGCCAGCAGCCCCTTACGCCACCTGGTTACTGAAGCTTTCTTT
- TRBJ1-5 many TRBV7-2 CASSNAQGSQPQHF TGTGCCAGCAGCAATGCTCAGGGTAGTCAGCCCCAGCATTTT
TRBD2 TRBJ2-7 many TRBV11-2 CASSRRRTSGTYEQYF TGTGCCAGCAGCCGACGTCGTACTAGCGGAACCTACGAGCAGTACTTC
TRBD1 TRBJ2-7 many TRBV4-1 CASSPGQGPSYEQYF TGCGCCAGCAGCCCGGGACAGGGGCCCTCCTACGAGCAGTACTTC